Listed below are T cell receptor beta chains from one sample, sequenced in a study of cytomegalovirus exposure and HLA in healthy donors. Clones were sequenced by immunoSEQ multiplex PCR, and TCRdb holds only the in-frame ones, with some missing. The sample shows some 250,000 clones, 90% of them seen only once. Input material: PBMCs. These receptor sequences come from a woman aged 18 to 35 in good health and CMV-seronegative. Both conserved end residues are part of each CDR3. D genes are given only for firm matches. The size entry is marked missing in some rows and otherwise reads once, few, many or a size class.

V	size	length	D	J	CDR3	DNA
TRBV10-3	-	14	-	TRBJ1-1	CAIRTTVMNTEAFF	TGTGCCATCAGGACGACAGTCATGAACACTGAAGCTTTCTTT
TRBV7-9	few	10	-	TRBJ1-2	CASSRVGYTF	TGTGCCAGCAGCCGGGTTGGCTACACCTTC
TRBV29-1	-	13	TRBD1	TRBJ2-2	CSGQTGVTGELFF	TGCAGCGGACAGACAGGGGTCACCGGGGAGCTGTTTTTT
TRBV6-1	-	13	TRBD1	TRBJ2-3	CASTGQYTDTQYF	TGTGCCAGCACGGGACAGTACACAGATACGCAGTATTTT
TRBV28	-	16	-	TRBJ1-2	CASSPFSLGGYYGYTF	TGTGCCAGCAGTCCTTTTTCCCTGGGAGGATACTATGGCTACACCTTC
TRBV7-9	-	14	-	TRBJ1-1	CASSSTGLNTEAFF	TGTGCCAGCAGTTCCACGGGGTTGAACACTGAAGCTTTCTTT
TRBV28	-	19	-	TRBJ2-5	CASSLFPWSGRAGEETQYF	TGTGCCAGCAGTTTATTTCCCTGGTCGGGCAGGGCTGGTGAAGAGACCCAGTACTTC
TRBV15	-	13	TRBD1	TRBJ1-1	CATDRTGGGEAFF	TGTGCCACCGATCGCACAGGGGGCGGTGAAGCTTTCTTT
TRBV7-6	-	15	-	TRBJ2-3	CASSLVGGERATQYF	TGTGCCAGCAGCTTAGTGGGCGGGGAACGCGCTACGCAGTATTTT
TRBV6-5	-	14	TRBD1	TRBJ2-7	CASSYDRGSYEQYF	TGTGCCAGCAGTTATGACAGGGGTTCCTACGAGCAGTACTTC
TRBV2	-	14	TRBD1	TRBJ2-4	CASSMGTGINIQYF	TGTGCCAGCAGTATGGGGACAGGGATTAACATTCAGTACTTC
TRBV7-8	-	17	TRBD1	TRBJ1-5	CASSLVGQFFSNQPQHF	TGTGCCAGCAGCTTAGTGGGACAGTTTTTTAGCAATCAGCCCCAGCATTTT
TRBV4-1	-	14	TRBD2	TRBJ2-2	CASGTSGNTGELFF	TGCGCCAGCGGCACTAGCGGCAACACCGGGGAGCTGTTTTTT
TRBV30	-	13	-	TRBJ1-3	CAWSVTMGNTIYF	TGTGCCTGGAGTGTAACTATGGGAAACACCATATATTTT